This TCR beta chain was recorded in a study of CD8 T cell repertoires and HIV-1 epitope variants. The method was immunoSEQ multiplex PCR; TCRdb's version includes in-frame clones alone and lacks a portion of them. The data show some 5,900 clones, more than 50% seen once. On this clone itself: Its antigen is undetermined.

Sequenced material: cultured CD8+ T cells derived from PBMCs. The TCR sequence derives from a male donor with HIV.

The DNA of the CDR3 is TGTGCCAGCAGCTTAGTACTAGCGGGGGGTAGTGAGCAGTTCTTC. This codes for CASSLVLAGGSEQFF. This chain uses TRBV7-8 with TRBJ2-1; 12 positions match TRBD2. This CDR3 spans 15 amino acids. The V and J ends lost 1 base and 9 bases, in that order; junction bases with no gene match: 4. Germline CDR1 SGHVS, CDR2 FQNEAQ.